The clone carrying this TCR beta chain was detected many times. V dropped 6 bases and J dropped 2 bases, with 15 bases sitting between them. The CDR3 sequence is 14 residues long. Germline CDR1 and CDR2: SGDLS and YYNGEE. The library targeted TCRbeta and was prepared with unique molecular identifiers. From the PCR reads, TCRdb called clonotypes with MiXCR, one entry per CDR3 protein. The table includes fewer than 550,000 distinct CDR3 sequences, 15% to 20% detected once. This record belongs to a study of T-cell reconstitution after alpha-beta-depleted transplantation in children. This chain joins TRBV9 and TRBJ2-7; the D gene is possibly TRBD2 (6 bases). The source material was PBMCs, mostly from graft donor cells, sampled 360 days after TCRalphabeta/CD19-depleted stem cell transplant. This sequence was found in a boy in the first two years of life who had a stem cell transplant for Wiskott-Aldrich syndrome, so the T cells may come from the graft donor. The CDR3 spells CASTPRGEPYEQYF. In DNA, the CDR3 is TGTGCCAGCACCCCCCGCGGGGAGCCCTACGAGCAGTACTTC.